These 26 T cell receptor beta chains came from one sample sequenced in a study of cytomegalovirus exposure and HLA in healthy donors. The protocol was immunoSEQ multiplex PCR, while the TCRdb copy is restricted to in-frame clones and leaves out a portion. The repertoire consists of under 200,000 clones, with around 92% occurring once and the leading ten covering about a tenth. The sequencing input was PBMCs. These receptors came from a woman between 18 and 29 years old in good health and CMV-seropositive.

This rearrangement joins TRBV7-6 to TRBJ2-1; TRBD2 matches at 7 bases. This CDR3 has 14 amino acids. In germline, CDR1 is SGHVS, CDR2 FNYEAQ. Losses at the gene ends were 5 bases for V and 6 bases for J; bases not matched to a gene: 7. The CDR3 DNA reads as TGTGCCAGCAGCCAGGGACTACCGTCCAATGAGCAGTTCTTC. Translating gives CASSQGLPSNEQFF.

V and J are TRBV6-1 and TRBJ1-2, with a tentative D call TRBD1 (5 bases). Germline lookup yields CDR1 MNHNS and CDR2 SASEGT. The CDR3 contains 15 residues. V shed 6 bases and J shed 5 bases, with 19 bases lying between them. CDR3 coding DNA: TGTGCCAGCAGGGGGACTGCCGGGACGGATTATGGCTACACCTTC. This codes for CASRGTAGTDYGYTF.

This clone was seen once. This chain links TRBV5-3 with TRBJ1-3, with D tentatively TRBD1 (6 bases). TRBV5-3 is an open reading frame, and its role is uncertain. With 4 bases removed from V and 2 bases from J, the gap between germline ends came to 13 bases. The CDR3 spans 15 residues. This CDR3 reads CARSGTGLAGNTIYF. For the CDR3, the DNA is TGTGCCAGAAGCGGAACAGGGCTAGCTGGAAACACCATATATTTT.

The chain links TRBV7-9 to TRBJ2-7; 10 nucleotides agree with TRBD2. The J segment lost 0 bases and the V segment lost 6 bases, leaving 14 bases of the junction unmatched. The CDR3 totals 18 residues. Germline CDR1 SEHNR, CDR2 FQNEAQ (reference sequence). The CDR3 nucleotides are TGTGCCAGCAGTCCTACTAGCGGGGCACCCTTTAGCTCCTACGAGCAGTACTTC. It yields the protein CASSPTSGAPFSSYEQYF.

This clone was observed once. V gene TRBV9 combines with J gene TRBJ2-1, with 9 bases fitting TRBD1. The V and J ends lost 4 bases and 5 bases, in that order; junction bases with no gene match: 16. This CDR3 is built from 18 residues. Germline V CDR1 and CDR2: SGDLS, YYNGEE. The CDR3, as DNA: TGTGCCAGCAGCCTACACCCCGAGATATGGACAGGGGACAATGAGCAGTTCTTC. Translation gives CASSLHPEIWTGDNEQFF.

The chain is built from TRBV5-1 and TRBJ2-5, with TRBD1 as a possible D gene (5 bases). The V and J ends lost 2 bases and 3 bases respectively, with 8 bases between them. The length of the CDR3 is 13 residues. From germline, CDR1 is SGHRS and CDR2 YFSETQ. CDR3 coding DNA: TGCGCCAGCAGCTTCGGACACGAAGAGACCCAGTACTTC. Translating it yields CASSFGHEETQYF.

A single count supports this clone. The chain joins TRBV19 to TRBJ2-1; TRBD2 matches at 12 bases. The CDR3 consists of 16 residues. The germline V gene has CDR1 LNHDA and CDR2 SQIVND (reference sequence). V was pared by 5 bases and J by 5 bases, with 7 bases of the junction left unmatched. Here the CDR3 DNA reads TGTGCCAGTAGTGCTCGACTAGCGGGAGTAGACAATGAGCAGTTCTTC. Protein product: CASSARLAGVDNEQFF.

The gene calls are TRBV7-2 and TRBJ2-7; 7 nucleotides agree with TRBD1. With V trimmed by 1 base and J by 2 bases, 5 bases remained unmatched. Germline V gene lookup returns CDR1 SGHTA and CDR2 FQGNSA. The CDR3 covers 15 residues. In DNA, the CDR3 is TGTGCCAGCAGCTTAGAGGGGACAGTAACCTACGAGCAGTACTTC. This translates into CASSLEGTVTYEQYF. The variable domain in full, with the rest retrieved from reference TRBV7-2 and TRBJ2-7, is GAGVSQSPSNKVTEKGKDVELRCDPISGHTALYWYRQSLGQGLEFLIYFQGNSAPDKSGLPSDRFSAERTGGSVSTLTIQRTQQEDSAVYLCASSLEGTVTYEQYFGPGTRLTVT.

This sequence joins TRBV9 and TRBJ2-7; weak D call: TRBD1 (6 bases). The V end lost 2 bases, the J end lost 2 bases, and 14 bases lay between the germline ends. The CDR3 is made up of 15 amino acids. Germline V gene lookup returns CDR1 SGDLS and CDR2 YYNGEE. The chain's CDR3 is CASSVRDTSPYEQYF. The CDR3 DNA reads TGTGCCAGCAGCGTCCGGGACACCTCTCCCTACGAGCAGTACTTC. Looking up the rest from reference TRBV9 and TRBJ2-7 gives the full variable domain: DSGVTQTPKHLITATGQRVTLRCSPRSGDLSVYWYQQSLDQGLQFLIQYYNGEERAKGNILERFSAQQFPDLHSELNLSSLELGDSALYFCASSVRDTSPYEQYFGPGTRLTVT.

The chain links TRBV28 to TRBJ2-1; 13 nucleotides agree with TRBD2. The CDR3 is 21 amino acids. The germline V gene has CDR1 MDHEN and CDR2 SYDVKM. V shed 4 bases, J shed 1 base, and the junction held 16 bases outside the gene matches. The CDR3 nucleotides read TGTGCCAGCAGTTCCCTCGGGACTAGCGGGAAAGGGTATGCATCCTACAATGAGCAGTTCTTC. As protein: CASSSLGTSGKGYASYNEQFF.

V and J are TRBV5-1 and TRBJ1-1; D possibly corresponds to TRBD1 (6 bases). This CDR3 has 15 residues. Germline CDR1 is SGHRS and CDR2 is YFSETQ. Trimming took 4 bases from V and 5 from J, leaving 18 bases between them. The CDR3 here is CASSGTRGLGTEAFF. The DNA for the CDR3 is TGCGCCAGCAGCGGTACCAGGGGCCTGGGAACTGAAGCTTTCTTT.

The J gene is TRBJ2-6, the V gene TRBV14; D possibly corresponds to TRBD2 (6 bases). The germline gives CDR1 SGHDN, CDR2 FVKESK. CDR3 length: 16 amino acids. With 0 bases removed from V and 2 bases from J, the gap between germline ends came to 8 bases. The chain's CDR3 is CASSQDGSPGANVLTF. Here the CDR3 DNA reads TGTGCCAGCAGCCAAGACGGGAGTCCTGGGGCCAACGTCCTGACTTTC.

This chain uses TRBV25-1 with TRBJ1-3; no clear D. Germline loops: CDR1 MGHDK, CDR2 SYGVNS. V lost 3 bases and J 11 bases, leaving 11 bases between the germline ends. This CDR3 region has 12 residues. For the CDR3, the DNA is TGTGCCAGCAGTGACTATCGGGGTTCCATATATTTT. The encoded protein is CASSDYRGSIYF.

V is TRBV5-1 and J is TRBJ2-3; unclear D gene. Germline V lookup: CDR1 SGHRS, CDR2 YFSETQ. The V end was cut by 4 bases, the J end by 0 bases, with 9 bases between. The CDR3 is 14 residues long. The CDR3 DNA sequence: TGCGCCAGCAGCATGCAAACTAGCACAGATACGCAGTATTTT. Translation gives CASSMQTSTDTQYF.

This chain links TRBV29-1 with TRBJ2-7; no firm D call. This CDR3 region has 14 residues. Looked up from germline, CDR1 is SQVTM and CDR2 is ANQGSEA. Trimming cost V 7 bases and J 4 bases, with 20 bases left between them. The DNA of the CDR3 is TGCAGCGCTATGAGGTCCGGGTTCGGTTACGAGCAGTACTTC. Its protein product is CSAMRSGFGYEQYF.

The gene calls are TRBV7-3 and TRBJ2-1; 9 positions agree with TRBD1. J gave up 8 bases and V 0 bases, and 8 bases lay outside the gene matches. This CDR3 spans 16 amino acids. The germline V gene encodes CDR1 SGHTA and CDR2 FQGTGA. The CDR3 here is CASSLTFDGTGHEQFF. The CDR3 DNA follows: TGTGCCAGCAGCTTAACGTTCGACGGGACAGGGCATGAGCAGTTCTTC.

The CDR3 spells CASRDLSGRATYNEQFF. CDR3 bases: TGTGCCAGTAGGGACCTAAGCGGGAGGGCCACTTACAATGAGCAGTTCTTC. The chain has TRBV19 and TRBJ2-1, with 10 bases lining up with TRBD2. The CDR3 spans 17 residues. V lost 6 bases and J lost 4; bases outside the gene matches: 12. The germline V gene has CDR1 LNHDA and CDR2 SQIVND (reference sequence).

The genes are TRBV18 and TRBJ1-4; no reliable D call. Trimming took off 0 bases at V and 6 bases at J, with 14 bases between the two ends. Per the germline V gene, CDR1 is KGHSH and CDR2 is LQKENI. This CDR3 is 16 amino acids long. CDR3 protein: CASSPPWGGNDEKLFF. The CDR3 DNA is TGTGCCAGCTCACCACCGTGGGGAGGGAATGATGAAAAACTGTTTTTT.

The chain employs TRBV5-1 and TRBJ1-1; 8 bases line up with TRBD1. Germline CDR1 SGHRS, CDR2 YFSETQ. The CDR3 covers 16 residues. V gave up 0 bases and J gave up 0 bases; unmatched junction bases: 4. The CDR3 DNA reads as TGCGCCAGCAGCTTGGAGCAGGGGGCCCTGAACACTGAAGCTTTCTTT. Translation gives CASSLEQGALNTEAFF.

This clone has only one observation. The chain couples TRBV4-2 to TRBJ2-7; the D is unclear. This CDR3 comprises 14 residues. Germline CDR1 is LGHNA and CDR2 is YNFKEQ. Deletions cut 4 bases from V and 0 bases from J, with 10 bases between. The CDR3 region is CASSPLGVSYEQYF. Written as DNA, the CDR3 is TGTGCCAGCAGCCCCCTCGGAGTCTCCTACGAGCAGTACTTC.

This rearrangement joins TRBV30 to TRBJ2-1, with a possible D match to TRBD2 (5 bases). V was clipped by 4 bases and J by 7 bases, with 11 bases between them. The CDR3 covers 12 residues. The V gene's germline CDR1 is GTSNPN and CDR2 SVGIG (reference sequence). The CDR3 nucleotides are TGTGCCTGGATGACCGGGAAAAATGAGCAGTTCTTC. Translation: CAWMTGKNEQFF.

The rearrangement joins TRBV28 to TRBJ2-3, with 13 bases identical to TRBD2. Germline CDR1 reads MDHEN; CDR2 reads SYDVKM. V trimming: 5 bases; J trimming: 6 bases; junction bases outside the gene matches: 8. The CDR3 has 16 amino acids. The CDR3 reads CASSPGLAGRGDTQYF. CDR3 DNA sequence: TGTGCCAGCAGTCCGGGACTAGCGGGACGAGGGGATACGCAGTATTTT.

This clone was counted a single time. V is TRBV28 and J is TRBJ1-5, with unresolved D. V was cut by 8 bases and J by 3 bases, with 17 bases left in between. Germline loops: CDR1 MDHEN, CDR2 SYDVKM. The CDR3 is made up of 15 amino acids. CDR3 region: CASRHGRRDNQPQHF. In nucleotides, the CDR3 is TGTGCCAGCCGCCACGGAAGGAGGGACAATCAGCCCCAGCATTTT.

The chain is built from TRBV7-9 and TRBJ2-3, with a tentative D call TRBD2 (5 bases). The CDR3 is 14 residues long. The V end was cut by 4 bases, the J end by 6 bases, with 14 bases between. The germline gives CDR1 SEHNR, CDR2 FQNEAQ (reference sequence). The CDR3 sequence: CASSSQRRVDTQYF. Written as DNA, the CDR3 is TGTGCCAGCAGCTCACAAAGGCGGGTCGATACGCAGTATTTT. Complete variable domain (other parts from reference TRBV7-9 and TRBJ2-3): DTGVSQNPRHKITKRGQNVTFRCDPISEHNRLYWYRQTLGQGPEFLTYFQNEAQLEKSRLLSDRFSAERPKGSFSTLEIQRTEQGDSAMYLCASSSQRRVDTQYFGPGTRLTVL.

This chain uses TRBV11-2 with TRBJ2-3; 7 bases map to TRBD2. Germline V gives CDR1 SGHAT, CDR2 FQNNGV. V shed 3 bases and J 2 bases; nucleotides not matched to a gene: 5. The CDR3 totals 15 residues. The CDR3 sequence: CASSFLAEDTDTQYF. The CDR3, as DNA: TGTGCCAGCAGCTTCCTAGCGGAGGACACAGATACGCAGTATTTT.

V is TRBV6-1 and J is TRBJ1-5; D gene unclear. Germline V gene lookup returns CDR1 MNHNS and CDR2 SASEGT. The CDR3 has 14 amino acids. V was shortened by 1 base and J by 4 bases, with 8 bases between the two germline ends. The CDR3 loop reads CASSEGYRNQPQHF. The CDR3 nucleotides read TGTGCCAGCAGTGAAGGGTACAGAAATCAGCCCCAGCATTTT.